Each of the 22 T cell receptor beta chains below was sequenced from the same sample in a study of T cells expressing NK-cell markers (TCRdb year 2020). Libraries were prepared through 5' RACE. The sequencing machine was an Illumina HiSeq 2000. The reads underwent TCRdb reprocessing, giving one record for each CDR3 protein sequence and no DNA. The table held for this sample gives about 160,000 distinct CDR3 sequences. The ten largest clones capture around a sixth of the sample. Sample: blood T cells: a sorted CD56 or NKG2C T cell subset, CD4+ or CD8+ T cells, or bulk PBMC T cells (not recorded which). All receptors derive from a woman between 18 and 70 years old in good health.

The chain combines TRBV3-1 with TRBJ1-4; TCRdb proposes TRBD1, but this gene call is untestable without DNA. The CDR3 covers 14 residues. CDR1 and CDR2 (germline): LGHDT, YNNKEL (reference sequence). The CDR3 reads CASSLQGAGEKLFF.

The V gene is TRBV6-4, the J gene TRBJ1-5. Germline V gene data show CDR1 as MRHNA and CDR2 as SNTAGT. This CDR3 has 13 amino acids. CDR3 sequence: CASSDRPGQPQHF.

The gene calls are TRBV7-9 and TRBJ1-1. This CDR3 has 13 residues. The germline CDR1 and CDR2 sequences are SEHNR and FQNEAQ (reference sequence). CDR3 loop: CASSLTFYTEAFF.

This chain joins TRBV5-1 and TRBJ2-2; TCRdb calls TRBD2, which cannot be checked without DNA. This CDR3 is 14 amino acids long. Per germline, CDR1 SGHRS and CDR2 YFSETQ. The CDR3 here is CASGMGPQGGELFF.

The CDR3 protein is CASTDRGQGGYTF. The chain combines TRBV12-3 or TRBV12-4 with TRBJ1-2; no DNA is available, so the TRBD1 call from TCRdb remains unchecked. This CDR3 spans 13 amino acids.

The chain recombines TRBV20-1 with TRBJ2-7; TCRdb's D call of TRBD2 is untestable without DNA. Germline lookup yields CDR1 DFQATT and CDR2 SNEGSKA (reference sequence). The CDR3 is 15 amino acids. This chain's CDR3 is CSARATGTSEVEQYF.

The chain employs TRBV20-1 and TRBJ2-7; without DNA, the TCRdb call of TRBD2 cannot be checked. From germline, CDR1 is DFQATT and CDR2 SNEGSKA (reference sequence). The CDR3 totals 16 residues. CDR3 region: CSARRLAGGSTYEQYF.

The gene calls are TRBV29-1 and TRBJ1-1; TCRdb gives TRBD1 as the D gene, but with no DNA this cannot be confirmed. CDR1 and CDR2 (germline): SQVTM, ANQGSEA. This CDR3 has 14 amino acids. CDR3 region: CSARSRGWNTEAFF.

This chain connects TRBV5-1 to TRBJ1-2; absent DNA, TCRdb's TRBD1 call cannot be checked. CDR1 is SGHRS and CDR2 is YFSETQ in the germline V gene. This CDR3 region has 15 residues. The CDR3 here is CASSPAGIVNYGYTF.

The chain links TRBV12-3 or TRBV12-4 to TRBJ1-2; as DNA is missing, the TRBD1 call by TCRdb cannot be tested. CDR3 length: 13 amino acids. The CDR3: CASSSRGSSGYTF.

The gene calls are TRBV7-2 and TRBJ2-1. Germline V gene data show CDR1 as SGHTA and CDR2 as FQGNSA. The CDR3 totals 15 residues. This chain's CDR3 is CASSIDQLPYNEQFF.

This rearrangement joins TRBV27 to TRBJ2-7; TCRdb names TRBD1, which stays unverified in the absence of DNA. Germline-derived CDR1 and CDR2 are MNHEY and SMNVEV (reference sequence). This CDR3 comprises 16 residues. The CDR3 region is CASSGNSAQATYEQYF.

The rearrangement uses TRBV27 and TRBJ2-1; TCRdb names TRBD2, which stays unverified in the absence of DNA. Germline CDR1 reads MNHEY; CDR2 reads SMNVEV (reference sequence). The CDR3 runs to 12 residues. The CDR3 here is CASRGRLGQQFF.

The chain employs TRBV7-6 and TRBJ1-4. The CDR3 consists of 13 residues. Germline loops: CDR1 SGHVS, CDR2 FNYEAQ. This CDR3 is CASSREANEKLFF.

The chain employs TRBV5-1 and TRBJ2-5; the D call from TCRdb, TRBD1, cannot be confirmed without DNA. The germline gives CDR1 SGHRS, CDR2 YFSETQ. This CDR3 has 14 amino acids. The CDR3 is CASMRERAQETQYF.

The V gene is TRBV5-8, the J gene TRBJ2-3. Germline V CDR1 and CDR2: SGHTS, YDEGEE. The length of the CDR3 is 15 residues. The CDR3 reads CASSLADTSTDTQYF.

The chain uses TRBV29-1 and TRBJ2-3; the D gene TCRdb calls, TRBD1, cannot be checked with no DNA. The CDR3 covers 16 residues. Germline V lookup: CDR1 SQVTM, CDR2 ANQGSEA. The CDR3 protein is CSVEDLQRQGTDTQYF.

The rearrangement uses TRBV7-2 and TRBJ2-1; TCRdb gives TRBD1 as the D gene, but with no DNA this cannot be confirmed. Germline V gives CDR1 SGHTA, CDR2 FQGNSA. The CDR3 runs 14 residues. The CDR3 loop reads CASSLGTGGDEQFF. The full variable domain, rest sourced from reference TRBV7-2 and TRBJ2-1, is GAGVSQSPSNKVTEKGKDVELRCDPISGHTALYWYRQSLGQGLEFLIYFQGNSAPDKSGLPSDRFSAERTGGSVSTLTIQRTQQEDSAVYLCASSLGTGGDEQFFGPGTRLTVL.

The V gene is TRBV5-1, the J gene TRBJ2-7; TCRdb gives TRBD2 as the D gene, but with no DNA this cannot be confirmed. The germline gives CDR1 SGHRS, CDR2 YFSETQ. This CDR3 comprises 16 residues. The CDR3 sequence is CASSWNRDYGPNEQYF. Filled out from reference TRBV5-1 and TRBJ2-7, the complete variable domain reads KAGVTQTPRYLIKTRGQQVTLSCSPISGHRSVSWYQQTPGQGLQFLFEYFSETQRNKGNFPGRFSGRQFSNSRSEMNVSTLELGDSALYLCASSWNRDYGPNEQYFGPGTRLTVT.

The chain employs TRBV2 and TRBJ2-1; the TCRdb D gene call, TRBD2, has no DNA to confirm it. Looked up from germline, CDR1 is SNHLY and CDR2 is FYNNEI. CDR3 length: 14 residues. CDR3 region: CASSGGRDYNEQFF.

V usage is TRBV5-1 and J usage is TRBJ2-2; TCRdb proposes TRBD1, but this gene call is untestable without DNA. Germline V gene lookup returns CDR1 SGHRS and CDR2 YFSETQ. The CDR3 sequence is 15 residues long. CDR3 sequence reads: CASSPGPSPTGELFF.

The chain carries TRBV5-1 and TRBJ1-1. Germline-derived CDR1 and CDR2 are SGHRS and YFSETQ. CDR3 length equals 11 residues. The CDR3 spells CASSFESKAFF.